Listed below are T cell receptor beta chains from one sample, sequenced in a study of shared clonotypes between healthy human individuals. Some clones are missing from TCRdb's copy, which holds only in-frame ones; the method was immunoSEQ multiplex PCR. The data show under 2,000,000 clones, about 95% seen once. The sequenced material came from naive CD8+ T cells sorted from blood. Receptor source: a man between 18 and 29 years old in good health. Each CDR3 is given without its conserved first and last residue.

ASSQDVGTDNEQF,TRBV4-3
ASSEGRGDYEQY,TRBV10-1
ASSQAAFLYEQY,TRBV4-1
ASSSSTSGSIEQY,TRBV6-6
ASSEALLYHGTDTQY,TRBV2
ASRPRTGNTIY,TRBV7-2
ASTATDSYEQY,TRBV6-5
ASSLRVENLEQF,TRBV7-9
ASSLAPGSSYEQY,TRBV5-6
ASSLEVAGWPAGAGGELF,TRBV7-6
ASTGNTEAF,TRBV6-6
SAGGGTGLETQY,TRBV29-1
AWSVGFTGDEQF,TRBV30
ASSRLAGAAYEQY,TRBV2
ASSFAGTYEQY,TRBV27
ASSLEISGGEQY,TRBV7-2
ASSPGLAGSGDTQY,TRBV7-2
ASTLVNTGELF,TRBV7-9
ASSSRLAGFNEQF,TRBV7-9
ASSLEGQGPGKDTQY,TRBV5-1
ASSSGLRTEAF,TRBV7-6
ASRDRSTNEKLF,TRBV10-2
ASSDYQGSNEQF,TRBV10-1
ASSRARDSATYEQY,TRBV27
ASSYAGYQPQH,TRBV27
ASSQFLPTSGTDTQY,TRBV5-1
ASSQGFANYGYT,TRBV5-1
ASSFLVGQIYEQY,TRBV6-5
ASSDLVSGDYEQY,TRBV6-1
AWSVDTYYEQY,TRBV30
ASSLGEGTFEAF,TRBV7-9
ASSLGILAGYSNSPLH,TRBV11-2
ASSPLVAGHYEQY,TRBV7-9